The following is a T cell receptor (beta chain) sequence with its context. TCRdb called the 5' RACE reads again in MiXCR, with one record for every CDR3 protein. The sample contains about 410,000 distinct CDR3 sequences, 20% to 30% of which appear only once. This record belongs to a study of T-cell memory formation after mild COVID-19. The specimen was PBMCs or a T cell subset sorted from them (not recorded which). This receptor was obtained from an adult woman who had mild COVID-19 (a few samples of this study predate the infection). Cell type and time point are not known.

The CDR3 reads CASSQGGYETQYF. Written as DNA, the CDR3 is TGCGCCAGCAGCCAAGGGGGATATGAGACCCAGTACTTC. This chain uses TRBV4-1 with TRBJ2-5, with unresolved D. Germline-derived CDR1 and CDR2 are MGHRA and YSYEKL. The CDR3 is made up of 13 amino acids. The V end was cut by 1 base, the J end by 5 bases, with 8 bases between.